In its sample, the clone carrying this T cell receptor (beta chain) was seen many times. The data derive from a study of molecular identifiers for immune sequencing clone quantification. Study at large: Replicate runs used RNA from around 18,000 or 91,000 naive CD8 cells, which was split five ways into aliquots, and four of those aliquots were then sequenced.

The bulk TCR libraries were made with methods described before and with listed TCR primers. MiXCR, applied by TCRdb to the PCR reads, yields one record per CDR3 protein. The sample has around 320,000 distinct CDR3 sequences, 24% seen once. Sorted cell numbers of roughly 19,000 to 1,000,000, with 10%, 30% or 50% RNA, served as input for naive CD8 libraries. Sorting selected naive CD8 T cells with a CD8+CD4-CCR7+CD45RA+ phenotype. J was trimmed by 5 bases and V by 1 base; bases with no gene match: 2. Germline loops: CDR1 PRHDT, CDR2 FYEKMQ (reference sequence). The CDR3 is 14 residues long. This chain joins TRBV13 and TRBJ2-1; 7 bases align to TRBD2. The clonotype comes from a human donor in good health. Some libraries in this study had Jurkat cell RNA spiked in. The material sequenced was naive CD8+ T cells from blood, with Jurkat cell RNA spiked in. As to subset: FACS-sorted CD8+CD4-CCR7+CD45RA+ naive T cells. The CDR3 spells CASSLASGHNEQFF. DNA for the CDR3: TGTGCCAGCAGCTTAGCTAGCGGACACAATGAGCAGTTCTTC.